This T cell receptor beta chain was found in a study of shared clonotypes between healthy human individuals (dated by TCRdb to between 2020 and 2021). Notes on the research overall: The cohort included a few men and two women between 18 and 49 years of age. Between about 0.85 and 9.5 billion PBMCs per donor were obtained by leukapheresis. To estimate repertoire size and how much clonotype sharing occurs between individuals, the study deeply sequenced the blood TCR repertoires of five healthy adults. Per donor, three plates each were used for CD4 naive and CD4 memory, two for CD8 naive, and one for CD8 memory. Libraries were prepared and TCR repertoires were sequenced by different laboratories using diverse techniques, in order to increase sequencing depth and limit assay-specific biases.

On the study overall, not on this receptor specifically: Naive subsets generally had larger estimated clonotype richness than memory subsets. Sharing across several donors was observed for approximately 5% of naive CD4, 3% to 3.5% of naive CD8, 2.3% of memory CD4, and roughly 0.4% of memory CD8 clonotypes. Because the study included a small number of donors, the genetic and exposure-history diversity represented was limited. Only blood was sampled, and tissue TCR repertoires likely differ from those in blood. Pairwise subsampling indicated that sequencing depth was expected to affect the degree of clonotype sharing among donors. Higher generation probabilities were observed for clonotypes shared by all four sorted-subset donors than for non-shared clonotypes. Even with the large sequencing depth, rarefaction of the sorted-subset datasets indicated that sequencing was incomplete.

Donors were healthy HIV-negative adults with no recently reported acute infections or vaccinations. Every donor was a Caucasian adult residing in Nashville, Tennessee, USA. CD4+ T cells were enriched by magnetic negative selection; naive cells were then positively selected on CD45RA, and the negative fraction formed the memory subset. After blood collection by leukapheresis, PBMCs were isolated using Ficoll-Histopaque density gradient centrifugation and then cryopreserved in the vapor phase of liquid nitrogen. Purity and quantity of every magnetically sorted T cell population were checked by analytical flow cytometry. From each sorted fraction, genomic DNA was isolated and quantified by UV absorbance on a Nanodrop 2000c. Using the deep immunoSEQ assay, TCR CDR3 regions were amplified from genomic DNA by multiplex PCR. For each cell subset, the extracted genomic DNA was distributed evenly across all wells of several immunoSEQ 96-well plates, and each plate served as one replicate. Each replicate PCR for sorted subsets received about 210 ng genomic DNA, equal to roughly 30,000 T cell genomes. Purified libraries were quantified with a Qubit 3.0 fluorometer, sized on a Bioanalyzer 2100, and re-quantified with the KAPA Library Quantification kit. Each immunoSEQ 96-well plate was sequenced on its own single-read 150-cycle Illumina NextSeq 550 flow cell. The paper's data handling went like this. Because the immunoSEQ output held only junctional sequences and lacked quality scores, the filtering could not match the filtering applied to full-length reads. To assign V/J genes and CDR3, sequences were annotated using PyIR, a Python wrapper for IgBLAST v1.9, with IMGT germline references. Reads were filtered out if the reads had weak V/J assignments (E-value above 1e-6), no CDR3, stop codons, out-of-frame junctions, or ambiguous translated residues. V3J clonotypes were defined as sequences sharing an identical inferred V gene, J gene, and CDR3 amino acid sequence. Percentage overlap between repertoires was computed as shared unique clonotypes divided by the size of the smaller repertoire. RTK rarefaction, the Chao1 estimator, and Recon v2.1 estimates of unobserved clonotypes were used to assess repertoire richness. Generation probabilities for all TCRbeta clonotypes obtained by the gDNA method from a few donors were computed using OLGA. In TCRdb, the immuneACCESS table is reduced to in-frame sequences with V and J assigned. These tables do not hold every clone; where another copy was compared, an unresolved V gene accounts for under half, and the others remain unexplained. The V and J calls and the clone size are those of that table, but D and trimming were determined from the DNA. Across this sample there are more than 2,000,000 clones, with over 90% seen only once. Of the sample, under 0.45% falls within the top ten clones.

This clone was recorded a few times. Its cognate antigen has yet to be identified. Per-base qualities were not stored, and no clone one base away is much larger. The germline ends are 10 bases apart after V is trimmed by 7 bases and J by 6 bases. From the germline V gene, CDR1 is MDHEN and CDR2 is SYDVKM. Taken from cysteine to phenylalanine, the CDR3 has 12 residues. The entry retains the CDR3 DNA only, 36 bases that are in frame from base 1. This sequence originates from a man aged 18 to 29 in good health. Some clones in this sample may be carry-over from other donors' samples. The chain is made from TRBV28 and TRBJ1-5; a weak D assignment points to TRBD1 (5 bases agree). Sequencing input: naive CD4+ T cells from PBMCs. Sample cell subset or site, as interpreted from the label and publication: CD45RA+ positively selected. For the CDR3, the sequence is CASTGAGQPQHF. The sequenced DNA: TGTGCCAGCACCGGGGCCGGTCAGCCCCAGCATTTT.